This T cell receptor beta chain was found in a study of graft-versus-host responses after intestinal transplantation. The CDR3 extends over 13 amino acids. Trimming shortened V by 6 bases and J by 4 bases, and 12 bases separated the two germline ends. The germline V gene has CDR1 MNHNS and CDR2 SASEGT. This clone was detected only a few times. Only in-frame clones appear in the TCRdb table, and some are missing; sequencing was by immunoSEQ multiplex PCR. The profile shows 15,000 to 20,000 clones, around 39% of them singletons. Sequenced here: alloreactive CD4+ T cells from a mixed lymphocyte reaction culture, sampled before intestinal transplant. Subset: CFSE-low proliferating T cells sorted from roughly 6-day pre-transplant mixed lymphocyte reaction (GvH or HvG direction). The genes are TRBV6-1 and TRBJ1-2; D unresolved. This TCR was sampled from a human patient who received an intestinal transplant. The CDR3 here is CASSPSGSYGYTF. The CDR3, as DNA: TGTGCCAGCAGCCCCTCAGGAAGCTATGGCTACACCTTC.